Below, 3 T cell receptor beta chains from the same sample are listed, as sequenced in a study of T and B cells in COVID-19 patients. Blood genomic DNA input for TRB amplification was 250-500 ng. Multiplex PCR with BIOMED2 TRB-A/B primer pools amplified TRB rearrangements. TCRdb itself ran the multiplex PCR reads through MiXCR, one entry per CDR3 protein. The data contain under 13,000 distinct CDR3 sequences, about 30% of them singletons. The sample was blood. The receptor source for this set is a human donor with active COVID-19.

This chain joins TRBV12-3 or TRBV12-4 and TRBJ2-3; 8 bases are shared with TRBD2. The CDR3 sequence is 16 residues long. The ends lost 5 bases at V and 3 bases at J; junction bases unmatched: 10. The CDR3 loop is CASSLPRLAKTDTQYF. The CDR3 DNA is TGTGCCAGCAGTCTTCCCCGACTAGCGAAGACAGATACGCAGTATTTT.

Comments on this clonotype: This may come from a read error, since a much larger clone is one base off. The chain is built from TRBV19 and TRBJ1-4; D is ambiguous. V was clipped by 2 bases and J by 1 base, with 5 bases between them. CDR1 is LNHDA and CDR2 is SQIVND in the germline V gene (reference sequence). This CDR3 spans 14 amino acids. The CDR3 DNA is TGTGCCAGTAGTATAAGGATAACTAATGAAAAACTGTTTTTT. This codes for CASSIRITNEKLFF.

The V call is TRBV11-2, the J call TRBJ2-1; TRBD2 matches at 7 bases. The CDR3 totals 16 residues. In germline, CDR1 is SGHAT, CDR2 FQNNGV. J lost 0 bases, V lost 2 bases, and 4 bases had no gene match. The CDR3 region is CASSLSGGSSYNEQFF. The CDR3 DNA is TGTGCCAGCAGCTTATCGGGCGGGAGCTCCTACAATGAGCAGTTCTTC.